The 10 T cell receptor beta chains below come from one sample, sequenced in a study of OX40 agonist ivuxolimab in advanced cancers. Sequencing was performed with immunoSEQ multiplex PCR; in TCRdb, only in-frame clones are kept and a portion is missing. The sample yields about 61,000 clones, roughly 86% seen once. The specimen comprised CD4+ or CD8+ T cells sorted from blood, sampled in a trial of the OX40 agonist ivuxolimab. The receptors shown here come from an adult with an advanced solid tumor such as melanoma, head and neck, liver or kidney cancer.

V usage is TRBV5-5 and J usage is TRBJ1-2, with 7 bases lining up with TRBD1. Trimming took 4 bases from V and 3 from J; bases not matched to a gene: 9. The germline gives CDR1 SGHKS, CDR2 YYEKEE (reference sequence). This CDR3 has 15 residues. The CDR3 nucleotides read TGTGCCAGCAGCGGGGGACAGCCTAAGGACTATGGCTACACCTTC. It specifies CASSGGQPKDYGYTF.

This clone was seen just once. The rearrangement links TRBV14 to TRBJ1-6; no clear D gene. The germline CDR1 and CDR2 sequences are SGHDN and FVKESK. V was pared by 2 bases and J by 10 bases, with 12 bases between. The CDR3 is 14 residues long. CDR3 bases: TGTGCCAGCAGCCAAATTCAAGGGCGGTCACCCCTCCACTTT. This translates into CASSQIQGRSPLHF.

The V and J genes are TRBV19 and TRBJ2-1; 7 bases are a match to TRBD1. Germline V gives CDR1 LNHDA, CDR2 SQIVND (reference sequence). The V gene end was trimmed by 3 bases and the J gene end by 7 bases; junction bases not matched to a gene: 6. The CDR3 runs to 14 residues. The CDR3 DNA sequence: TGTGCCAGTAGTATGAGGGGGCGAGGTAATGAGCAGTTCTTC. Translated, it gives CASSMRGRGNEQFF.

To note about this clone: Without the conserved terminal phenylalanine or tryptophan, this CDR3 likely stems from a read error. The DNA is omitted, as the CDR3 cannot be located on it reliably, and the CDR3 follows TCRdb's listing. The rearrangement links TRBV6-5 to TRBJ2-6; TRBD2 reflects the table's D call only, with no check against the DNA. The CDR3 has 9 amino acids, counting both end residues. Germline loops: CDR1 MNHEY, CDR2 SVGAGI. The CDR3 region is CASSYLGLM.

This clone was counted a few times. The gene calls are TRBV20-1 and TRBJ1-1, with 9 bases fitting TRBD1. Germline V gene sequence: CDR1 DFQATT, CDR2 SNEGSKA (reference sequence). The ends lost 6 bases at V and 7 bases at J; junction bases unmatched: 3. This CDR3 contains 11 residues. DNA for the CDR3: TGCAGTGCCATGGACAGGGGTGAAGCTTTCTTT. The encoded protein is CSAMDRGEAFF.

The chain joins TRBV5-1 to TRBJ1-6; TRBD1 might be the D (5 bases). The CDR3 runs 15 residues. Germline CDR1 is SGHRS and CDR2 is YFSETQ. Trimming removed 6 bases from V and 3 bases from J, with 13 bases in between. DNA of the CDR3: TGCGCCAGCAAACTGGGACCGAGCTATAATTCACCCCTCCACTTT. This translates into CASKLGPSYNSPLHF.

CDR3 region: CASREQGRGANVLTF. In nucleotides, the CDR3 is TGTGCCAGCAGAGAACAGGGGCGTGGGGCCAACGTCCTGACTTTC. V is TRBV6-5 and J is TRBJ2-6, with 7 bases that match TRBD1. This CDR3 has 15 amino acids. The V gene end was trimmed by 6 bases and the J gene end by 3 bases; junction bases not matched to a gene: 5. CDR1 MNHEY and CDR2 SVGAGI come from the germline V gene.

The V and J genes are TRBV5-1 and TRBJ2-1, with a possible D match to TRBD2 (6 bases). The CDR3 spans 14 residues. The V gene's germline CDR1 is SGHRS and CDR2 YFSETQ. Trimming removed 1 base at V and 10 bases at J, with 15 bases between. This CDR3 reads CASSLNGGSAEQFF. As DNA, the CDR3 is TGCGCCAGCAGCTTGAACGGAGGGAGCGCAGAGCAGTTCTTC.

This rearrangement joins TRBV29-1 to TRBJ2-5; D possibly uses TRBD1 or TRBD2 (6 bases each). V was shortened by 5 bases and J by 2 bases, with 18 bases between the two germline ends. This CDR3 is 15 amino acids long. Germline CDR1 is SQVTM and CDR2 is ANQGSEA. The CDR3 bases are TGCAGCGTTTACTACCGAGGAGGGGGTCAAGAGACCCAGTACTTC. This gives the protein CSVYYRGGGQETQYF.

About this clone: This sample also contains other DNA sequences that code for the same CDR3. V and J are TRBV18 and TRBJ2-1, with D maybe TRBD2 (6 bases). This CDR3 is built from 16 residues. Germline lookup yields CDR1 KGHSH and CDR2 LQKENI. With 6 bases removed from V and 5 bases from J, the gap between germline ends came to 20 bases. CDR3 protein: CASSLGLSLRNNEQFF. CDR3 sequence (DNA): TGTGCCAGCTCTCTAGGACTATCCCTGAGGAACAATGAGCAGTTCTTC.